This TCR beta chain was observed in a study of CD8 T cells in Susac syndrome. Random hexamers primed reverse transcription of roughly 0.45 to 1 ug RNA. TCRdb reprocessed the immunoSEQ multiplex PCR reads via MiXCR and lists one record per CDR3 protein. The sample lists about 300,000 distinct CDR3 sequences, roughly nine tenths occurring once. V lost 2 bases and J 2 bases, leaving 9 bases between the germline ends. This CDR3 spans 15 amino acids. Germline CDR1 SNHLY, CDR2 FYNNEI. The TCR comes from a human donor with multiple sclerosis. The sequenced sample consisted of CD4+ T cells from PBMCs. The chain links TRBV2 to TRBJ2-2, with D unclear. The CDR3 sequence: CASSERAPNTGELFF. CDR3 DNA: TGTGCCAGCAGTGAACGGGCCCCTAACACCGGGGAGCTGTTTTTT.